The subject of this entry is one TCR beta chain. This record belongs to a study of blood T cell repertoires in COVID-19. Background on the study: Cohort 3 recovery required two negative PCRs, clearance, or symptom resolution. The study drew acute and convalescent COVID-19 samples from the United States, Italy and Spain.

Original methodology: Estimates of nucleated cell counts were drawn from the amplification of reference gene primers. Sequencing used immunoSEQ multiplex PCR; TCRdb keeps in-frame clones, though not all of them. The V and J calls and clone size come from that table; D and trimming were worked out from the DNA. The sample lists hundreds of thousands of clones; roughly nine tenths were seen once. The length of the CDR3 is 14 residues. Germline V gene sequence: CDR1 LGHNA, CDR2 YSLEER. The V and J ends lost 0 bases and 3 bases respectively, with 8 bases between them. The study assigned cohorts using participant-reported clinical history.

Sequences were obtained from PBMCs or T cells enriched from blood (not recorded which). The receptor was isolated from a woman between 50 and 59 years old in a cohort exposed to, infected with or recovered from COVID-19 (not recorded which). The chain carries TRBV4-3 and TRBJ2-5; a weak D match, TRBD1 (5 bases). Here the CDR3 reads CASSQDRAEETQYF. The CDR3 DNA reads as TGCGCCAGCAGCCAAGACAGGGCTGAAGAGACCCAGTACTTC.